These 9 T cell receptor beta chains originate from one sample sequenced in a study of cytomegalovirus exposure and HLA in healthy donors. It was with 60 Vbeta and 13 Jbeta primers that the PCR ran. Measured with immunoSEQ multiplex PCR; TCRdb has only the in-frame clones, and not every one. The data hold about 150,000 clones, with approximately 80% observed a single time. The sample consisted of PBMCs. The source is a middle-aged woman in good health and CMV-seronegative.

Relative to its sample, this clone is medium-sized (0.01 to 0.1%). The rearrangement joins TRBV18 to TRBJ2-7; 7 bases match TRBD1. The J segment lost 3 bases and the V segment lost 3 bases, leaving 8 bases of the junction unmatched. Germline V lookup: CDR1 KGHSH, CDR2 LQKENI. CDR3 size: 15 residues. For the CDR3, the DNA is TGTGCCAGCTCACCGGGACAGCCAACATACTACGAGCAGTACTTC. It encodes CASSPGQPTYYEQYF.

The rearrangement links TRBV19 to TRBJ2-1; a weak D match, TRBD2 (6 bases). Trimming removed 2 bases from V and 6 bases from J, with 14 bases in between. The CDR3 spans 15 residues. Per the germline V gene, CDR1 is LNHDA and CDR2 is SQIVND (reference sequence). The CDR3 region has the DNA TGTGCCAGTAGTATACCGGGACTCACAGGCAATGAGCAGTTCTTC. Protein sequence: CASSIPGLTGNEQFF.

This chain joins TRBV11-2 and TRBJ1-2, with TRBD1 identical over 12 bases. Trimming cost V 0 bases and J 3 bases; bases outside gene matches: 5. This CDR3 contains 17 residues. Germline assignment: CDR1 SGHAT and CDR2 FQNNGV. The CDR3 protein is CASSLEGTGGRDYGYTF. CDR3 nucleotides: TGTGCCAGCAGCTTAGAGGGGACAGGGGGCCGGGACTATGGCTACACCTTC. Full variable domain (missing parts from reference TRBV11-2 and TRBJ1-2): EAGVAQSPRYKIIEKRQSVAFWCNPISGHATLYWYQQILGQGPKLLIQFQNNGVVDDSQLPKDRFSAERLKGVDSTLKIQPAKLEDSAVYLCASSLEGTGGRDYGYTFGSGTRLTVV.

This chain links TRBV10-1 with TRBJ2-5; 8 bases are a match to TRBD1. The junction had 3 bases not matched to a gene; V was cut back by 3 bases and J by 3 bases. This CDR3 is 14 amino acids long. Germline V CDR1 and CDR2: WNHNN, SYGVQD (reference sequence). Here the CDR3 reads CASSDRGREETQYF. CDR3 sequence (DNA): TGCGCCAGCAGTGACAGGGGGCGTGAAGAGACCCAGTACTTC.

The chain uses TRBV15 and TRBJ2-7; D call uncertain. Germline values: CDR1 LNHNV, CDR2 YYDKDF (reference sequence). V lost 1 base and J lost 6, with 13 bases in between. CDR3 size: 14 residues. CDR3 bases: TGTGCCACCAGCAGAGGCCCTCTACTGAGCGAGCAGTACTTC. Protein: CATSRGPLLSEQYF.

The chain recombines TRBV19 with TRBJ2-1; TRBD1 aligns across 9 bases. Germline CDR1 and CDR2: LNHDA and SQIVND (reference sequence). The V gene end was trimmed by 5 bases and the J gene end by 0 bases; junction bases not matched to a gene: 2. The CDR3 has 15 amino acids. CDR3 amino acids: CASSAQGASYNEQFF. For the CDR3, the DNA is TGTGCCAGTAGTGCACAGGGGGCCTCCTACAATGAGCAGTTCTTC.

The chain employs TRBV5-6 and TRBJ1-1, with TRBD1 matching over 10 bases. With V trimmed by 4 bases and J by 2 bases, 8 bases remained unmatched. The CDR3 contains 16 residues. CDR1 is SGHDT and CDR2 is YYEEEE in the germline V gene. CDR3 sequence: CASSGGTGVQNTEAFF. The CDR3 DNA reads TGTGCCAGCAGCGGGGGGACAGGGGTCCAAAACACTGAAGCTTTCTTT. Drawing the rest from reference TRBV5-6 and TRBJ1-1, the complete variable domain is DAGVTQSPTHLIKTRGQQVTLRCSPKSGHDTVSWYQQALGQGPQFIFQYYEEEERQRGNFPDRFSGHQFPNYSSELNVNALLLGDSALYLCASSGGTGVQNTEAFFGQGTRLTVV.

The chain links TRBV5-1 to TRBJ1-6; possible D gene TRBD1, 6 bases. The CDR3 extends over 18 amino acids. Trimming shortened V by 0 bases and J by 7 bases, and 20 bases separated the two germline ends. CDR1 is SGHRS and CDR2 is YFSETQ in the germline V gene. The CDR3, as DNA: TGCGCCAGCAGCTTGGAGGGCACGCGGACAGCTTCCAATTCACCCCTCCACTTT. This codes for CASSLEGTRTASNSPLHF.

The chain recombines TRBV7-9 with TRBJ1-2; 9 nucleotides agree with TRBD1. Unmatched junction bases numbered 6, after V lost 1 base and J lost 0 bases. Germline loops: CDR1 SEHNR, CDR2 FQNEAQ (reference sequence). The CDR3 covers 17 residues. The CDR3, as DNA: TGTGCCAGCAGCTTAGATCCGGGACAGGGAGCTAACTATGGCTACACCTTC. This translates into CASSLDPGQGANYGYTF.